This T cell receptor (beta chain) was documented in a study of CD8+ T cells in alopecia areata. Study findings and constraints: Scalp samples also yield sequences of resident alphabeta T cells from normal skin. Sharing of TCR sequences between patients (possibly for HLA-related reasons) was less clear than in mice. Across lesional scalp, and particularly alopecia totalis/universalis, clonality surpassed that of normal scalp.

This clone was counted once. Antigen unknown. RNA extraction and reverse transcription yielded cDNA as sequencing template. Generated by immunoSEQ multiplex PCR, the TCRdb table keeps only in-frame clones and is missing some. This table has about 120,000 clones, 55% to 80% appearing once. The CDR3 sequence is 13 residues long. Germline V gene data show CDR1 as MNHEY and CDR2 as SVGAGI. Trimming pared 11 bases from V and 0 bases from J, leaving 13 bases between. Input material: CD4+ T cells sorted from blood. The chain is built from TRBV6-5 and TRBJ1-1; the D is unclear. The receptor's source is a human donor in good health. CDR3 nucleotides: TGTGCCGTAATAACGGAAGTGAACACTGAAGCTTTCTTT. It specifies CAVITEVNTEAFF.